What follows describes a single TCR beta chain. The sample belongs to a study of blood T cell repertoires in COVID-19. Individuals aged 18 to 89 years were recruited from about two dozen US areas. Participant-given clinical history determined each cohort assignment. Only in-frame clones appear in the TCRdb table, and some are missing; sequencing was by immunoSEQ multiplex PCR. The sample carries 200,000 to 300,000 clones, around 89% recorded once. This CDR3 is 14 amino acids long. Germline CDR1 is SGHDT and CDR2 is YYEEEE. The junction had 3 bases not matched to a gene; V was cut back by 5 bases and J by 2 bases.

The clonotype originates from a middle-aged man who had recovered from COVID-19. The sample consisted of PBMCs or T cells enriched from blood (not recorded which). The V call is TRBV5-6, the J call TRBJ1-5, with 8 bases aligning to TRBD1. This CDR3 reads CASRDREGNQPQHF. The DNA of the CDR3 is TGTGCCAGCAGGGACAGGGAAGGCAATCAGCCCCAGCATTTT.